The 20 T cell receptor beta chains reported below all come from one sample, sequenced in a study of identical twins. MiXCR, run by TCRdb on the 5' RACE reads, gives a single entry per CDR3 protein. Altogether about 920,000 distinct CDR3 sequences are present, roughly 12% being singletons, with the ten largest covering roughly 1.6%. The same data also contributed to another study, on yellow fever vaccine responses in identical twins.

Sequenced input: PBMCs. These receptors all come from a woman aged 18-29 years in good health.

V is TRBV7-8 and J is TRBJ1-1, with D maybe TRBD1 (5 bases). Trimming cost V 2 bases and J 8 bases, with 12 bases left between them. This CDR3 contains 13 residues. Germline CDR1 reads SGHVS; CDR2 reads FQNEAQ. The CDR3 loop is CASSLPGTGEAFF. The CDR3 DNA follows: TGTGCCAGCAGCTTACCAGGGACGGGAGAAGCTTTCTTT.

J is TRBJ2-1 and V is TRBV9, with 7 nucleotides matching TRBD2. Per germline, CDR1 SGDLS and CDR2 YYNGEE. V lost 0 bases and J lost 7; bases outside the gene matches: 13. CDR3 size: 17 residues. The CDR3 spells CASSVVPQAGVHNEQFF. The CDR3 DNA reads as TGTGCCAGCAGCGTAGTTCCACAGGCGGGGGTTCATAATGAGCAGTTCTTC.

This clonotype turned up a few times. The rearrangement joins TRBV6-1 to TRBJ2-1; 11 positions match TRBD2. In germline, CDR1 is MNHNS, CDR2 SASEGT. This CDR3 comprises 15 residues. The V and J ends lost 7 bases and 4 bases, in that order; junction bases with no gene match: 6. CDR3 coding DNA: TGTGCCAGCACCCCGACTAGCGGGAAATACAATGAGCAGTTCTTC. Protein product: CASTPTSGKYNEQFF.

The V call is TRBV2, the J call TRBJ2-2; no firm D call. CDR1 and CDR2 (germline): SNHLY, FYNNEI. The CDR3 extends over 14 amino acids. Trimming stripped 3 bases from V and 3 bases from J, with 8 bases between. The CDR3 region has the DNA TGTGCCAGCAGTGATTGGGCCCACACCGGGGAGCTGTTTTTT. Its translation is CASSDWAHTGELFF.

This chain uses TRBV6-1 with TRBJ1-1; 9 positions agree with TRBD1. The junction had 4 bases not matched to a gene; V was cut back by 4 bases and J by 10 bases. Germline values: CDR1 MNHNS, CDR2 SASEGT. CDR3 length: 12 amino acids. CDR3 nucleotide sequence: TGTGCCAGCAGTGTCGACAGGGGGACAGCTTTCTTT. Its protein product is CASSVDRGTAFF.

This clonotype occurred a few times. The chain joins TRBV14 to TRBJ1-6, with unresolved D. Germline V CDR1 and CDR2: SGHDN, FVKESK. CDR3 length equals 12 residues. The ends were cut back, 1 base at V and 13 bases at J, with 8 bases in the middle. The CDR3 bases are TGTGCCAGCAGCCAAGGAATCGGGCCCCTCCACTTT. Translating it yields CASSQGIGPLHF.

V is TRBV4-1 and J is TRBJ1-4, with 10 positions matching TRBD1. In germline, CDR1 is MGHRA, CDR2 YSYEKL. With 0 bases clipped from V and 8 bases from J, the junction kept 6 bases outside the gene matches. The CDR3 consists of 16 residues. CDR3 bases: TGCGCCAGCAGCCAAGATCGAGGGACAGGGGTCGAAAAACTGTTTTTT. This translates into CASSQDRGTGVEKLFF.

This clonotype showed up just a few times. The chain combines TRBV20-1 with TRBJ2-1; 12 bases agree with TRBD2. Germline V gene sequence: CDR1 DFQATT, CDR2 SNEGSKA (reference sequence). This CDR3 has 21 amino acids. V lost 3 bases and J lost 0; bases outside the gene matches: 18. The CDR3 sequence is CSASLGLWASGRAHSYNEQFF. As DNA, the CDR3 is TGCAGTGCTAGTCTGGGCCTATGGGCTAGCGGGAGGGCCCACTCCTACAATGAGCAGTTCTTC.

This clonotype occurred a few times. This rearrangement joins TRBV5-1 to TRBJ2-3; D is tentatively TRBD1 or TRBD2 (5 bases each). CDR3 length equals 15 residues. Germline assignment: CDR1 SGHRS and CDR2 YFSETQ. Trimming removed 4 bases from V and 4 bases from J, with 16 bases in between. CDR3 sequence (DNA): TGCGCCAGCAGCAGAAGCGAGGGGCTACCAGATACGCAGTATTTT. This encodes CASSRSEGLPDTQYF.

J is TRBJ2-2 and V is TRBV27; 11 nucleotides agree with TRBD1. CDR1 is MNHEY and CDR2 is SMNVEV in the germline V gene (reference sequence). Trimming cost V 5 bases and J 6 bases; bases outside gene matches: 5. CDR3 size: 15 residues. CDR3 in DNA: TGTGCCAGCAGTGGGGGACAGGGGGTCGCCGGGGAGCTGTTTTTT. This codes for CASSGGQGVAGELFF.

The chain has TRBV29-1 and TRBJ2-7; D is unresolved. V dropped 4 bases and J dropped 3 bases, with 7 bases sitting between them. The CDR3 sequence is 11 residues long. Germline assignment: CDR1 SQVTM and CDR2 ANQGSEA. CDR3 region: CSVATFYEQYF. Written as DNA, the CDR3 is TGCAGCGTTGCGACATTCTACGAGCAGTACTTC.

This chain connects TRBV9 to TRBJ2-6; 11 positions agree with TRBD1. This CDR3 region has 18 residues. Germline V lookup: CDR1 SGDLS, CDR2 YYNGEE. V was pared by 0 bases and J by 1 base, with 3 bases of the junction left unmatched. In DNA, the CDR3 is TGTGCCAGCAGCGTAGGTGGGACAGGGGGATCTGGGGCCAACGTCCTGACTTTC. Its protein product is CASSVGGTGGSGANVLTF.

This clonotype was seen more than once but under ten times. The rearrangement uses TRBV3-1 and TRBJ2-2, with 8 positions matching TRBD2. CDR1 and CDR2 from the germline V gene are LGHDT and YNNKEL (reference sequence). The trim removed 3 bases at V and 5 bases at J, leaving 8 bases unmatched. The CDR3 contains 16 residues. In nucleotides, the CDR3 is TGTGCCAGCAGCCACCTAGGACGGGAGGGGACCGGGGAGCTGTTTTTT. Translating it yields CASSHLGREGTGELFF.

This clonotype showed up just a few times. The V gene is TRBV20-1, the J gene TRBJ2-3; TRBD2 might be the D (5 bases). Per the germline V gene, CDR1 is DFQATT and CDR2 is SNEGSKA (reference sequence). V lost 3 bases and J lost 4, with 14 bases in between. The CDR3 has 14 residues. This CDR3 is CSASPSGKSDTQYF. Here the CDR3 DNA reads TGCAGTGCTAGCCCCTCGGGGAAGTCAGATACGCAGTATTTT.

In this sample, this clonotype turned up many times. The rearrangement links TRBV24-1 to TRBJ2-3; 7 bases fit TRBD1. The CDR3 length is 17 residues. V was clipped by 2 bases and J by 1 base; unmatched bases: 8. Germline-derived CDR1 and CDR2 are KGHDR and SFDVKD. CDR3 amino acids: CATSDSTGEGGTDTQYF. The CDR3 coding sequence is TGTGCCACCAGTGATTCCACAGGGGAAGGAGGCACAGATACGCAGTATTTT.

This chain connects TRBV20-1 to TRBJ2-6; 9 bases agree with TRBD1. The trim removed 1 base at V and 0 bases at J, leaving 10 bases unmatched. Germline assignment: CDR1 DFQATT and CDR2 SNEGSKA (reference sequence). This CDR3 region has 19 residues. DNA of the CDR3: TGCAGTGCTAGAGCCTGGGGGACAGGGACGAACTCTGGGGCCAACGTCCTGACTTTC. Protein product: CSARAWGTGTNSGANVLTF.

J is TRBJ1-2 and V is TRBV6-1; D gene unclear. The CDR3 totals 16 residues. Trimming stripped 3 bases from V and 0 bases from J, with 14 bases between. Germline CDR1 reads MNHNS; CDR2 reads SASEGT. The CDR3 DNA follows: TGTGCCAGCAGTGACGGCTCACTCCGCACTAACTATGGCTACACCTTC. It specifies CASSDGSLRTNYGYTF.

The V call is TRBV19, the J call TRBJ2-5; 7 positions match TRBD2. V was clipped by 2 bases and J by 5 bases; unmatched bases: 5. This CDR3 region has 14 residues. The V gene's germline CDR1 is LNHDA and CDR2 SQIVND (reference sequence). This CDR3 is CASSITGGGETQYF. In DNA form, the CDR3 reads TGTGCCAGTAGTATAACGGGAGGAGGGGAGACCCAGTACTTC.

CDR3 DNA sequence: TGTGCCAGCAGCGTTAGTATTTCCTACGAGCAGTACTTC. Its translation is CASSVSISYEQYF. The chain has TRBV7-9 and TRBJ2-7; D unresolved. Germline CDR1 is SEHNR and CDR2 is FQNEAQ (reference sequence). The CDR3 loop spans 13 amino acids. V was shortened by 5 bases and J by 1 base, with 9 bases between the two germline ends.

V and J are TRBV20-1 and TRBJ2-1; D may be TRBD2 (6 bases). With 6 bases removed from V and 3 bases from J, the gap between germline ends came to 15 bases. Germline V lookup: CDR1 DFQATT, CDR2 SNEGSKA (reference sequence). The CDR3 runs 14 residues. CDR3 in DNA: TGCAGTGCCCCCCCCGGGACTTTCTACAATGAGCAGTTCTTC. It specifies CSAPPGTFYNEQFF.